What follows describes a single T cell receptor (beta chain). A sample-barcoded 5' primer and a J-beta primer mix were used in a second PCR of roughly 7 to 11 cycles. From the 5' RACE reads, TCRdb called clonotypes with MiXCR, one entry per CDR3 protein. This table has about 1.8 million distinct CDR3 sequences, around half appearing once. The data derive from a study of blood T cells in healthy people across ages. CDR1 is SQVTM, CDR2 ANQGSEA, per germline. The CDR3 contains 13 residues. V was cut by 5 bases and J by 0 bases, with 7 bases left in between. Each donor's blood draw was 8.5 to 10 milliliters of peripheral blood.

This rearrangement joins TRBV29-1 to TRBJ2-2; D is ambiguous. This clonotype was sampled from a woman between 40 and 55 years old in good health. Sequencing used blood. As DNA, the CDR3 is TGCAGCGTTCGCAGGACGAACACCGGGGAGCTGTTTTTT. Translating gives CSVRRTNTGELFF.